A selection of T cell receptor beta chains follows, all from one sample in a study of long-term antiretroviral therapy in people with HIV. This table comes from immunoSEQ multiplex PCR, and its TCRdb copy is limited to in-frame clones, with some not included. The sample comprises about 19,000 clones, 79% of which are singletons, and 5% to 7% rests with the top ten. The input for sequencing was unsorted PBMCs, taken at the start of antiretroviral therapy, before treatment. All receptors come from a young man with HIV. Both conserved end residues are part of each CDR3. Fields, in order: J gene, clone size, D gene, V gene, CDR3 DNA, CDR3 protein. D genes are given only for firm matches. Size is omitted from some rows. Given values are once, few, many or a class for expanded clones.

J gene: TRBJ2-7; clone size: .; D gene: TRBD2; V gene: TRBV5-1; CDR3 DNA: TGCGCCAGCAGGCAACCGGGACTAGGGGACTCCTACGAGCAGTACTTC; CDR3 protein: CASRQPGLGDSYEQYF
J gene: TRBJ2-7; clone size: .; D gene: .; V gene: TRBV6-1; CDR3 DNA: TGTGCCAGCTGGACTGGTGCCTCCTACGAGCAGTACTTC; CDR3 protein: CASWTGASYEQYF
J gene: TRBJ2-3; clone size: .; D gene: TRBD2; V gene: TRBV5-1; CDR3 DNA: TGCGCCAGCAGCATCGGACTAGCGGATACGCAGTATTTT; CDR3 protein: CASSIGLADTQYF
J gene: TRBJ2-1; clone size: .; D gene: .; V gene: TRBV5-1; CDR3 DNA: TGCGCCAGCAGCCCATGGGCTATTGGGTACAATGAGCAGTTCTTC; CDR3 protein: CASSPWAIGYNEQFF
J gene: TRBJ2-1; clone size: .; D gene: TRBD2; V gene: TRBV27; CDR3 DNA: TGTGCCAGCAAACTCTCGGGAGGGGGAGGGAATGAGCAGTTCTTC; CDR3 protein: CASKLSGGGGNEQFF
J gene: TRBJ1-1; clone size: .; D gene: TRBD1; V gene: TRBV5-6; CDR3 DNA: TGTGCCAGCAGCCAGACAGGGGGCGCGGACACTGAAGCTTTCTTT; CDR3 protein: CASSQTGGADTEAFF
J gene: TRBJ2-3; clone size: .; D gene: TRBD1; V gene: TRBV5-5; CDR3 DNA: TGTGCCAGCAGCACACAGGGGGCTGGGACAGATACGCAGTATTTT; CDR3 protein: CASSTQGAGTDTQYF
J gene: TRBJ2-1; clone size: .; D gene: TRBD2; V gene: TRBV4-3; CDR3 DNA: TGCGCCAGCAGCCCCCGGGGGGAGCTCACCTACAATGAGCAGTTCTTC; CDR3 protein: CASSPRGELTYNEQFF
J gene: TRBJ2-7; clone size: .; D gene: .; V gene: TRBV28; CDR3 DNA: TGTGCCAGTAGTGGTCTAGTCTACGAGCAGTACTTC; CDR3 protein: CASSGLVYEQYF
J gene: TRBJ2-7; clone size: .; D gene: .; V gene: TRBV20-1; CDR3 DNA: TGCAGTGCAAGTGGGGCCTACGAGCAGTACTTC; CDR3 protein: CSASGAYEQYF
J gene: TRBJ2-1; clone size: .; D gene: .; V gene: TRBV27; CDR3 DNA: TGTGCCACGTGGGGGGAGAACTCCTACAATGAGCAGTTCTTC; CDR3 protein: CATWGENSYNEQFF
J gene: TRBJ2-7; clone size: .; D gene: TRBD1; V gene: TRBV10-3; CDR3 DNA: TGTGCCATCAGGGGACAGGGCGGAACCTACGAGCAGTACTTC; CDR3 protein: CAIRGQGGTYEQYF
J gene: TRBJ2-1; clone size: .; D gene: .; V gene: TRBV10-3; CDR3 DNA: TGTGCCATCAGTGTTAGCAGTTACAATGAGCAGTTCTTC; CDR3 protein: CAISVSSYNEQFF
J gene: TRBJ2-2; clone size: .; D gene: .; V gene: TRBV28; CDR3 DNA: TGTGCCAGCAGGCCGAGTGGTGGCGGGGAGCTGTTTTTT; CDR3 protein: CASRPSGGGELFF
J gene: TRBJ1-5; clone size: few; D gene: .; V gene: TRBV5-1; CDR3 DNA: TGCGCCAGCAGTCCCCAGGGTTGGGGTAATCAGCCCCAGCATTTT; CDR3 protein: CASSPQGWGNQPQHF
J gene: TRBJ1-3; clone size: .; D gene: .; V gene: TRBV4-3; CDR3 DNA: TGCGCCAGCAGCCAAGTTCCCGGTACAGCGACTGGAAACACCATATATTTT; CDR3 protein: CASSQVPGTATGNTIYF
J gene: TRBJ2-2; clone size: .; D gene: .; V gene: TRBV30; CDR3 DNA: TGTGCCTGGAGAGAAAGCCGGGGAGCTGTTTTT; CDR3 protein: CAWRESRGAVF
J gene: TRBJ2-7; clone size: .; D gene: TRBD1; V gene: TRBV18; CDR3 DNA: TGTGCCAGCTCGGGACAGGGGTCCTCCTACGAGCAGTACTTC; CDR3 protein: CASSGQGSSYEQYF